The T cell receptor (beta chain) described here comes from a study of T cells in Graves' hyperthyroidism and ophthalmopathy. Notes on the study in general: The majority of expanded thyroid clonotypes above 0.001 also appeared in blood.

This CDR3 has 16 amino acids. With 6 bases removed from V and 5 bases from J, the gap between germline ends came to 21 bases. From germline, CDR1 is SNHLY and CDR2 FYNNEI. Researchers amplified the TCR beta CDR3 regions from RNA transcripts. The primer set for the first-round RT-PCR of the TCR CDR3 was HTBI. MiXCR, applied by TCRdb to the multiplex PCR reads, yields one record per CDR3 protein. The table lists a few hundred thousand distinct CDR3 sequences, over 13% of them singletons. The count of this clonotype is one. What it binds is unknown. Calling Graves' hyperthyroidism stable meant ophthalmopathy did not progress within 18 months. Out of roughly 9.1 ml of fresh peripheral blood came the PBMCs.

The chain combines TRBV2 with TRBJ2-3; D is unresolved. The receptor comes from a woman aged 18 to 35 with Graves' hyperthyroidism. Material for sequencing was blood. The CDR3 DNA reads TGTGCCAGCAGCCTGAATGGACCCGGAGAAAGAGATACGCAGTATTTT. Amino acids: CASSLNGPGERDTQYF.